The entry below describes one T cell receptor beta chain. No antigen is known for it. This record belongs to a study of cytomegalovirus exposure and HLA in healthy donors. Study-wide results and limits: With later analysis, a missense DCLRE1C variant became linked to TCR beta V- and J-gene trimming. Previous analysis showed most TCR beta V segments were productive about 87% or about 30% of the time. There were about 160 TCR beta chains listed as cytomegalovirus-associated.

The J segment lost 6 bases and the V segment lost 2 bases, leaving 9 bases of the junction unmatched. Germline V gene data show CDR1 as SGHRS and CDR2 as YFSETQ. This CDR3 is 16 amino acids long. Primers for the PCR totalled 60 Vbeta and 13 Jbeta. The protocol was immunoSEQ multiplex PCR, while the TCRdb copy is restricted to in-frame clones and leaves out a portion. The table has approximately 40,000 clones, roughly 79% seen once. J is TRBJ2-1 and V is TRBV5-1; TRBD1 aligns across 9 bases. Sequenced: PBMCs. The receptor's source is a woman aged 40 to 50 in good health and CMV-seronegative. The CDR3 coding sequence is TGCGCCAGCAGCTTTTACCAACAGGGGGCGATCAATGAGCAGTTCTTC. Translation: CASSFYQQGAINEQFF.